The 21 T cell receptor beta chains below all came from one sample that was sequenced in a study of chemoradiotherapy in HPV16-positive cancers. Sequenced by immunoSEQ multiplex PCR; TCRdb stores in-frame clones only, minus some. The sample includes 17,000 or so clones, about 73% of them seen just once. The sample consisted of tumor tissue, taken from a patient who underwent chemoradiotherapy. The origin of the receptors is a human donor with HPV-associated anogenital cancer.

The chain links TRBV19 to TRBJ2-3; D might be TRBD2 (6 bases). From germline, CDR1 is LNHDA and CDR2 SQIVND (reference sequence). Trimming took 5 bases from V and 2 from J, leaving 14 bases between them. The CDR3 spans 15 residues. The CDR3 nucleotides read TGTGCCAGTAGTTCCCAGGCGGGACCCACAGATACGCAGTATTTT. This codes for CASSSQAGPTDTQYF.

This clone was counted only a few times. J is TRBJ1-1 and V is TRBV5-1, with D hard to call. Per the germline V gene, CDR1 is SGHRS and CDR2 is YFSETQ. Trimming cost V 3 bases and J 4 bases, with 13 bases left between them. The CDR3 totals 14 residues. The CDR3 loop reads CASSSITGSTEAFF. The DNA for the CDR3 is TGCGCCAGCAGCTCCATCACCGGGAGCACTGAAGCTTTCTTT.

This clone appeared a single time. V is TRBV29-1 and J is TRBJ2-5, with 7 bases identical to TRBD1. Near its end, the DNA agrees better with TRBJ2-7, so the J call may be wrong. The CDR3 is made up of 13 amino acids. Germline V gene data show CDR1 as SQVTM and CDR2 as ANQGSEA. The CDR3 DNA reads TGCAGCGTAAGACAGGGACCTACCTACGAGCAGTACTTC. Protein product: CSVRQGPTYEQYF.

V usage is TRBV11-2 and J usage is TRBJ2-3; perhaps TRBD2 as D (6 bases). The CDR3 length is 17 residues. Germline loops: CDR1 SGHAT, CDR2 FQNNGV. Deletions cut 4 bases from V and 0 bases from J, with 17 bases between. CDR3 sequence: CASSWPREVLSTDTQYF. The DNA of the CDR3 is TGTGCCAGCAGCTGGCCGAGGGAGGTACTTAGCACAGATACGCAGTATTTT.

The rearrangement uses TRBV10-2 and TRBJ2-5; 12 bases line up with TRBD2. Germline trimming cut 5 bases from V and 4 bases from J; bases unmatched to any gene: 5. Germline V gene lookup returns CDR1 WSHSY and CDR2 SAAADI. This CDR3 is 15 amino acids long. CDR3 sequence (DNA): TGCGCCAGCAGTCTCCTAGCGGGGGGGCGAGAGACCCAGTACTTC. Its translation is CASSLLAGGRETQYF.

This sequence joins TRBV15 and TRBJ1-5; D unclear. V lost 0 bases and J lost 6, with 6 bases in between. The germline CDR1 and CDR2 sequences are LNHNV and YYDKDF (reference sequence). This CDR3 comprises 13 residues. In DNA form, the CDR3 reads TGTGCCACCAGCAGAGAGGGCAGTCAGCCCCAGCATTTT. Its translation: CATSREGSQPQHF.

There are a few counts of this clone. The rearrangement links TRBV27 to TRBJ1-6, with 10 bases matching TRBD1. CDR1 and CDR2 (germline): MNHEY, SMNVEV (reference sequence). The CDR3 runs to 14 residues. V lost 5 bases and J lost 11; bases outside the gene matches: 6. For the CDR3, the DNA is TGTGCCAGCAGTCCCGGGACAGGGGTACCACCCCTCCACTTT. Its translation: CASSPGTGVPPLHF.

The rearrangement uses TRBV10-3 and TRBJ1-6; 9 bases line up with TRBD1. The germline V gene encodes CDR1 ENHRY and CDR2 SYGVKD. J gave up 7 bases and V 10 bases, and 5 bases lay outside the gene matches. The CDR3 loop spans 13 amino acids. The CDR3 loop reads CATKGQGNSPLHF. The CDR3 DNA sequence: TGTGCCACGAAGGGACAGGGCAATTCACCCCTCCACTTT.

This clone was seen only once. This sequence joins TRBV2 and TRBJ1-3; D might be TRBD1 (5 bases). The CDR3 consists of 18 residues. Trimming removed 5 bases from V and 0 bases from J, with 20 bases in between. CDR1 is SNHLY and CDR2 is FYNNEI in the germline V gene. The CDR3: CASSPAPQAGDSGNTIYF. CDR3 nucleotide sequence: TGTGCCAGCAGTCCCGCCCCACAGGCGGGCGACTCTGGAAACACCATATATTTT.

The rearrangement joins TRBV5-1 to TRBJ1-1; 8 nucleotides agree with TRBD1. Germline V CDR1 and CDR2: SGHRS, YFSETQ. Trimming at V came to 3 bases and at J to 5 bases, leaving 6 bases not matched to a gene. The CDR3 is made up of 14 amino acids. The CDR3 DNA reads TGCGCCAGCAGCTCCGGGACAGGTGGAACTGAAGCTTTCTTT. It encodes CASSSGTGGTEAFF.

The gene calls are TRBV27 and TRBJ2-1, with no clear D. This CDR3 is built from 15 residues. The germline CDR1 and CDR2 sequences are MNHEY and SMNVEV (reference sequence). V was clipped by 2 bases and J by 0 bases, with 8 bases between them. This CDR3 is CASSLLGSSYNEQFF. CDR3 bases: TGTGCCAGCAGTTTACTAGGCAGCTCCTACAATGAGCAGTTCTTC.

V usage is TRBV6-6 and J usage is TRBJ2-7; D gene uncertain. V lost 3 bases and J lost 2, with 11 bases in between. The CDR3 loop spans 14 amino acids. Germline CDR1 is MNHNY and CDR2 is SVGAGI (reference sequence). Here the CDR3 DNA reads TGTGCCAGCAGTTATGGTGACGGCACCTACGAGCAGTACTTC. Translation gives CASSYGDGTYEQYF.

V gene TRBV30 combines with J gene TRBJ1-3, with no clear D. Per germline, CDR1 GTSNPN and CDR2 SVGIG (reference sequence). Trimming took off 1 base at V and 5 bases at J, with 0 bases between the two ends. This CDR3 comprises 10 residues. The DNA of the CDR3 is TGTGCCTGGAGTGGAAACACCATATATTTT. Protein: CAWSGNTIYF.

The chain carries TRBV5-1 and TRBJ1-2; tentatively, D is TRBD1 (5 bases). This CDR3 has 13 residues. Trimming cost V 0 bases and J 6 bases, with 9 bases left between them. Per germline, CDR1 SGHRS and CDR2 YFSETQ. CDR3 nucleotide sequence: TGCGCCAGCAGCTTGGGAGGGGAACATGGCTACACCTTC. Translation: CASSLGGEHGYTF.

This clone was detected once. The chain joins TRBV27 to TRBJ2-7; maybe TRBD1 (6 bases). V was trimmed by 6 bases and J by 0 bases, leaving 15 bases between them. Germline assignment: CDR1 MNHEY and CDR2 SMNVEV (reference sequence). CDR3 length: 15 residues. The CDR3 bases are TGTGCCAGCAGCCGCGTGGGGGCCACCTCCTACGAGCAGTACTTC. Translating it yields CASSRVGATSYEQYF.

The CDR3 DNA follows: TGTGCCAGCAGCTTATCCACGAGGGGGGGCCAAGATACGCAGTATTTT. As protein: CASSLSTRGGQDTQYF. The chain joins TRBV11-3 to TRBJ2-3; D perhaps matches TRBD2 (7 bases). Germline loops: CDR1 SGHNT, CDR2 YENEEA. Trimming stripped 2 bases from V and 5 bases from J, with 17 bases between. The CDR3 has 16 residues.

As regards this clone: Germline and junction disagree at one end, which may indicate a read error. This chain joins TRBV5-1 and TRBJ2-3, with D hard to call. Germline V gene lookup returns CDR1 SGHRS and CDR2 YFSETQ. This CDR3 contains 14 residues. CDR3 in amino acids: CASSLLDARDTQYF. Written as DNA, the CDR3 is TGTGCCAGCAGCTTGCTAGACGCTCGTGATACGCAGTATTTT.

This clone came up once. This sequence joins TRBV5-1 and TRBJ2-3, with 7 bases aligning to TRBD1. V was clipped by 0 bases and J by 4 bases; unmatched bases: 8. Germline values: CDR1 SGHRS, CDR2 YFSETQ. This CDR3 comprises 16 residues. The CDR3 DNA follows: TGCGCCAGCAGCTTGGAGGTGACAGGGATTTCAGATACGCAGTATTTT. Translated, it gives CASSLEVTGISDTQYF.

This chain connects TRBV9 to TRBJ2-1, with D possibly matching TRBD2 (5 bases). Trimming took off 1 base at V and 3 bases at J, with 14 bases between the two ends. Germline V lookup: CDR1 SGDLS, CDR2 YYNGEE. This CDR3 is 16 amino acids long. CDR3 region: CASSVSGTLGYNEQFF. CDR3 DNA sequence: TGTGCCAGCAGCGTAAGCGGAACGCTGGGCTACAATGAGCAGTTCTTC.

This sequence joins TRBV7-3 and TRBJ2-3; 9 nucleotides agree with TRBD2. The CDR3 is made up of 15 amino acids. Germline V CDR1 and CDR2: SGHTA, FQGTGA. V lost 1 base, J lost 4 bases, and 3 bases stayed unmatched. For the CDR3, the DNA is TGTGCCAGCAGCTTAAATGGCGGGGGGGCAGATACGCAGTATTTT. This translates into CASSLNGGGADTQYF.

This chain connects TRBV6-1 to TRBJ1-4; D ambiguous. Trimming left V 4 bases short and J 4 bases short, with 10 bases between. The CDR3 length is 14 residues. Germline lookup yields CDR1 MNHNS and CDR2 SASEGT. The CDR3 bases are TGTGCCAGCAGTGCCCGGGCCTTTAATGAAAAACTGTTTTTT. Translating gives CASSARAFNEKLFF.